This TCR beta chain is drawn from a study of human T cells and chemical hapten exposure. This clonotype was counted at least ten times. The CDR3 loop spans 15 amino acids. Unmatched junction bases numbered 10, after V lost 4 bases and J lost 8 bases. Germline V gene sequence: CDR1 SGHRS, CDR2 YFSETQ. TCRdb analysed the RACE reads with MiXCR anew, one entry per CDR3 protein. The table records about 62,000 distinct CDR3 sequences, roughly 6.7% of them present only once. Stated time point: pre-sensitization, week 0. The treatment was: therapeutic diphenylcyclopropenone sensitization with weekly scalp DPC.

The chain uses TRBV5-1 and TRBJ1-4; 8 nucleotides align to TRBD1. Source: whole blood, taken in connection with sensitization to the hapten diphenylcyclopropenone (DPC). The TCR sequence derives from a woman in her 30s with alopecia areata. Some clones in this sample may be carry-over from other donors' samples. The CDR3 protein is CASSHETGVGEKLFF. In DNA, the CDR3 is TGCGCCAGCAGCCACGAGACAGGGGTAGGCGAAAAACTGTTTTTT.